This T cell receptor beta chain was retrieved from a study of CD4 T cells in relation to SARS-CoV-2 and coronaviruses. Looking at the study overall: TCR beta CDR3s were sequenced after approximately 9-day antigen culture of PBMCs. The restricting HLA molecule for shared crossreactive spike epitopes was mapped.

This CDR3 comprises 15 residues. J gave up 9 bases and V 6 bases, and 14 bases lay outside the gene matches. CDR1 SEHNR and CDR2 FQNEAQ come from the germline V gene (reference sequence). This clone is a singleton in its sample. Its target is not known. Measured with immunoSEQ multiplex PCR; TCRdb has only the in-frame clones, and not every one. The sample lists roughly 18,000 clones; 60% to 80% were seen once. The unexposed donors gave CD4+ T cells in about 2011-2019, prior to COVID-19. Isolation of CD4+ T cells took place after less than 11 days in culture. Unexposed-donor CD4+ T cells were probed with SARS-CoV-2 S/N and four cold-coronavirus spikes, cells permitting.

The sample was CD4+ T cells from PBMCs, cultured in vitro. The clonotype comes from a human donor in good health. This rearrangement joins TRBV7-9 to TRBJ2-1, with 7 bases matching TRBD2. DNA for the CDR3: TGTGCCAGCAGGTCGGTCGCGGGAGAGTCTTCTGAGCAGTTCTTC. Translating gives CASRSVAGESSEQFF. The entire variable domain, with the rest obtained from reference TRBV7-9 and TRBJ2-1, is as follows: DTGVSQNPRHKITKRGQNVTFRCDPISEHNRLYWYRQTLGQGPEFLTYFQNEAQLEKSRLLSDRFSAERPKGSFSTLEIQRTEQGDSAMYLCASRSVAGESSEQFFGPGTRLTVL.